A single sample gave rise to the 27 T cell receptor beta chains below, sequenced in a study of cytomegalovirus exposure and HLA in healthy donors. The PCR made use of 60 Vbeta and 13 Jbeta primers. The protocol was immunoSEQ multiplex PCR, while the TCRdb copy is restricted to in-frame clones and leaves out a portion. This sample's table has fewer than 35,000 clones. The specimen sequenced was PBMCs. The origin of the receptors is a female donor in good health and CMV-seronegative.

The gene calls are TRBV6-1 and TRBJ1-4, with D possibly being TRBD1 (5 bases). The CDR3 is made up of 15 amino acids. V was clipped by 6 bases and J by 4 bases, with 15 bases between them. Germline V lookup: CDR1 MNHNS, CDR2 SASEGT. The CDR3 spells CASRVPGTFNEKLFF. The CDR3 coding sequence is TGTGCCAGCAGGGTCCCAGGGACTTTTAATGAAAAACTGTTTTTT.

The rearrangement links TRBV18 to TRBJ1-4, with TRBD1 as a possible D gene (6 bases). The CDR3 is 16 amino acids. V was pared by 2 bases and J by 2 bases, with 12 bases between. Per germline, CDR1 KGHSH and CDR2 LQKENI. CDR3: CASSPSQGSTNEKLFF. The CDR3 bases are TGTGCCAGCTCACCATCCCAGGGGAGTACTAATGAAAAACTGTTTTTT.

The gene calls are TRBV7-9 and TRBJ2-7; D unresolved. Per germline, CDR1 SEHNR and CDR2 FQNEAQ (reference sequence). The V end was cut by 5 bases, the J end by 6 bases, with 14 bases between. CDR3 length: 13 residues. The CDR3 coding sequence is TGTGCCAGCAGCCTAGAAGTAGTGGTCGAGCAGTACTTC. Its protein is CASSLEVVVEQYF.

V usage is TRBV9 and J usage is TRBJ2-1; 11 positions agree with TRBD2. The CDR3 is made up of 15 amino acids. The germline V gene encodes CDR1 SGDLS and CDR2 YYNGEE. The V gene end was trimmed by 0 bases and the J gene end by 7 bases; junction bases not matched to a gene: 3. As DNA, the CDR3 is TGTGCCAGCAGCGTAGTAGCGGGGGGGATAAATGAGCAGTTCTTC. Translating gives CASSVVAGGINEQFF.

This chain uses TRBV18 with TRBJ2-2; D might be TRBD1 (5 bases). Per the germline V gene, CDR1 is KGHSH and CDR2 is LQKENI. Trimming took 2 bases from V and 1 from J, leaving 8 bases between them. The CDR3 runs 15 residues. The DNA for the CDR3 is TGTGCCAGCTCACCAACACAGGTGAACACCGGGGAGCTGTTTTTT. Residues: CASSPTQVNTGELFF. Looking up the rest from reference TRBV18 and TRBJ2-2 gives the full variable domain: NAGVMQNPRHLVRRRGQEARLRCSPMKGHSHVYWYRQLPEEGLKFMVYLQKENIIDESGMPKERFSAEFPKEGPSILRIQQVVRGDSAAYFCASSPTQVNTGELFFGEGSRLTVL.

The chain couples TRBV7-2 to TRBJ2-4; D is possibly TRBD1 (6 bases). Germline values: CDR1 SGHTA, CDR2 FQGNSA. V lost 5 bases, J lost 1 base, and 15 bases lay in between. This CDR3 spans 16 amino acids. In DNA form, the CDR3 reads TGTGCCAGCAGCCTCGGGATGGGGGCGGCCAAAAACATTCAGTACTTC. Its protein product is CASSLGMGAAKNIQYF.

The chain joins TRBV27 to TRBJ1-3, with a weak D call TRBD1 (6 bases). The germline V gene has CDR1 MNHEY and CDR2 SMNVEV (reference sequence). V lost 4 bases to trimming and J lost 0 bases, with 22 bases between them. The CDR3 contains 19 residues. This CDR3 is CASSSRTVNHLTSGNTIYF. CDR3 nucleotide sequence: TGTGCCAGCAGTTCACGGACAGTTAACCATCTAACCTCTGGAAACACCATATATTTT.

J is TRBJ2-2 and V is TRBV5-1; perhaps TRBD1 as D (5 bases). The CDR3 is 13 amino acids. Germline CDR1 SGHRS, CDR2 YFSETQ. Trimming cost V 0 bases and J 6 bases, with 6 bases left between them. CDR3 in amino acids: CASSLEGAGELFF. CDR3 coding DNA: TGCGCCAGCAGCTTGGAAGGGGCCGGGGAGCTGTTTTTT.

The chain is built from TRBV25-1 and TRBJ1-1; 8 bases align to TRBD1. The germline CDR1 and CDR2 sequences are MGHDK and SYGVNS. This CDR3 spans 15 amino acids. Unmatched junction bases numbered 4, after V lost 3 bases and J lost 1 base. CDR3 nucleotides: TGTGCCAGCAGTGATACCACAGGGGGGAACACTGAAGCTTTCTTT. It yields the protein CASSDTTGGNTEAFF. Using reference TRBV25-1 and TRBJ1-1 for the parts outside the CDR3, the full variable domain is EADIYQTPRYLVIGTGKKITLECSQTMGHDKMYWYQQDPGMELHLIHYSYGVNSTEKGDLSSESTVSRIRTEHFPLTLESARPSHTSQYLCASSDTTGGNTEAFFGQGTRLTVV.

The V call is TRBV4-3, the J call TRBJ2-7; D is unresolved. Trimming removed 0 bases at V and 9 bases at J, with 9 bases between. Per the germline V gene, CDR1 is LGHNA and CDR2 is YSLEER. The CDR3 has 12 amino acids. CDR3 region: CASSQDPRVQYF. In nucleotides, the CDR3 is TGCGCCAGCAGCCAAGATCCTCGAGTGCAGTACTTC.

This chain links TRBV30 with TRBJ1-6; 7 positions match TRBD1. This CDR3 contains 13 residues. J lost 4 bases, V lost 5 bases, and 2 bases had no gene match. Germline V gene sequence: CDR1 GTSNPN, CDR2 SVGIG (reference sequence). CDR3 DNA: TGTGCCTGGCGGGACAGTTATAATTCACCCCTCCACTTT. Translating it yields CAWRDSYNSPLHF. Full variable domain (missing parts from reference TRBV30 and TRBJ1-6): SQTIHQWPATLVQPVGSPLSLECTVEGTSNPNLYWYRQAAGRGLQLLFYSVGIGQISSEVPQNLSASRPQDRQFILSSKKLLLSDSGFYLCAWRDSYNSPLHFGNGTRLTVT.

The J gene is TRBJ2-1, the V gene TRBV19; TRBD1 matches 7 bases. The length of the CDR3 is 14 residues. The J segment lost 5 bases and the V segment lost 7 bases, leaving 8 bases of the junction unmatched. The germline CDR1 and CDR2 sequences are LNHDA and SQIVND (reference sequence). The CDR3 spells CASTTGQSHNEQFF. In nucleotides, the CDR3 is TGTGCCAGTACGACGGGACAGTCCCACAATGAGCAGTTCTTC.

The chain combines TRBV4-1 with TRBJ1-6; D is unclear. From germline, CDR1 is MGHRA and CDR2 YSYEKL. This CDR3 is 15 amino acids long. Trimming cost V 0 bases and J 7 bases, with 10 bases left between them. In DNA form, the CDR3 reads TGCGCCAGCAGCCAAGATTGGGCAGTAAATTCACCCCTCCACTTT. It is translated as CASSQDWAVNSPLHF.

The CDR3 nucleotides read TGTGCCAGCAGCCGTCCGGCGGGCGAGCAGTACTTC. It yields the protein CASSRPAGEQYF. V usage is TRBV5-6 and J usage is TRBJ2-7; D is perhaps TRBD2 (5 bases). With 4 bases removed from V and 6 bases from J, the gap between germline ends came to 11 bases. Germline V gives CDR1 SGHDT, CDR2 YYEEEE. CDR3 length: 12 amino acids.

V usage is TRBV30 and J usage is TRBJ2-1, with D possibly matching TRBD1 (5 bases). Trimming took off 3 bases at V and 6 bases at J, with 9 bases between the two ends. This CDR3 has 12 amino acids. Germline loops: CDR1 GTSNPN, CDR2 SVGIG (reference sequence). The CDR3 DNA sequence: TGTGCCTGGAGGGGGCGCCTCAATGAGCAGTTCTTC. The encoded protein is CAWRGRLNEQFF.

The chain couples TRBV28 to TRBJ1-2; 7 bases are a match to TRBD1. The CDR3 is made up of 15 amino acids. Per germline, CDR1 MDHEN and CDR2 SYDVKM. The J segment lost 3 bases and the V segment lost 2 bases, leaving 6 bases of the junction unmatched. For the CDR3, the DNA is TGTGCCAGCAGTTTAGACCGACAGGGCTACTATGGCTACACCTTC. Its translation: CASSLDRQGYYGYTF.

J is TRBJ1-4 and V is TRBV9, with TRBD1 as a possible D gene (6 bases). This CDR3 has 14 amino acids. Germline loops: CDR1 SGDLS, CDR2 YYNGEE. Trimming removed 0 bases at V and 5 bases at J, with 8 bases between. The CDR3 DNA is TGTGCCAGCAGCGTAGATAGGGGGAATGAAAAACTGTTTTTT. It is translated as CASSVDRGNEKLFF.

The V and J genes are TRBV2 and TRBJ1-6; D remains ambiguous. The CDR3 is 12 amino acids. The germline V gene has CDR1 SNHLY and CDR2 FYNNEI. Trimming removed 4 bases from V and 10 bases from J, with 8 bases in between. DNA of the CDR3: TGTGCCAGCAGTGGTAGTGCCTCACCCCTCCACTTT. Translating it yields CASSGSASPLHF.

This sequence joins TRBV6-6 and TRBJ2-1; 8 bases fit TRBD2. Germline trimming cut 4 bases from V and 9 bases from J; bases unmatched to any gene: 2. CDR1 MNHNY and CDR2 SVGAGI come from the germline V gene (reference sequence). There are 12 residues in the CDR3. CDR3 nucleotides: TGTGCCAGCAGTTTCGCGGGAGGTGAGCAGTTCTTC. Protein product: CASSFAGGEQFF.

This sequence joins TRBV2 and TRBJ2-2, with a possible D match to TRBD2 (5 bases). Looked up from germline, CDR1 is SNHLY and CDR2 is FYNNEI. CDR3 length: 15 residues. V lost 3 bases and J lost 0, with 8 bases in between. Written as DNA, the CDR3 is TGTGCCAGCAGTGAGGGGAGAACGAACACCGGGGAGCTGTTTTTT. Translating it yields CASSEGRTNTGELFF. Filled out from reference TRBV2 and TRBJ2-2, the complete variable domain reads EPEVTQTPSHQVTQMGQEVILRCVPISNHLYFYWYRQILGQKVEFLVSFYNNEISEKSEIFDDQFSVERPDGSNFTLKIRSTKLEDSAMYFCASSEGRTNTGELFFGEGSRLTVL.

This chain links TRBV30 with TRBJ2-2, with TRBD2 identical over 10 bases. V shed 3 bases and J 1 base; nucleotides not matched to a gene: 2. This CDR3 region has 15 residues. CDR1 and CDR2 (germline): GTSNPN, SVGIG (reference sequence). The CDR3, as DNA: TGTGCCTGGAGAATAGCGGGGGGGAACACCGGGGAGCTGTTTTTT. It codes for CAWRIAGGNTGELFF. The whole variable domain, remainder taken from reference TRBV30 and TRBJ2-2, is SQTIHQWPATLVQPVGSPLSLECTVEGTSNPNLYWYRQAAGRGLQLLFYSVGIGQISSEVPQNLSASRPQDRQFILSSKKLLLSDSGFYLCAWRIAGGNTGELFFGEGSRLTVL.

The chain uses TRBV9 and TRBJ1-3; possibly TRBD1 for D (5 bases). Trimming stripped 3 bases from V and 1 base from J, with 8 bases between. Germline lookup yields CDR1 SGDLS and CDR2 YYNGEE. This CDR3 region has 14 residues. The DNA for the CDR3 is TGTGCCAGCAGCGCCTCAGGGTCTGGAAACACCATATATTTT. As protein: CASSASGSGNTIYF.

This rearrangement joins TRBV6-5 to TRBJ1-1, with D possibly TRBD1 on 6 matching bases. CDR1 and CDR2 (germline): MNHEY, SVGAGI. The CDR3 totals 13 residues. V lost 2 bases to trimming and J lost 8 bases, with 12 bases between them. In DNA form, the CDR3 reads TGTGCCAGCAGTTACATCCCTGGACAGGAAGCTTTCTTT. Amino acids: CASSYIPGQEAFF.

This chain links TRBV6-6 with TRBJ2-1; maybe TRBD2 (5 bases). The germline gives CDR1 MNHNY, CDR2 SVGAGI (reference sequence). V lost 4 bases, J lost 8 bases, and 12 bases lay in between. The CDR3 loop spans 13 amino acids. DNA of the CDR3: TGTGCCAGCAGTTCAGCTAGCAGAGATGAGCAGTTCTTC. This encodes CASSSASRDEQFF.

This chain uses TRBV6-5 with TRBJ1-5, with 7 bases lining up with TRBD1. V gave up 4 bases and J gave up 2 bases; unmatched junction bases: 5. From germline, CDR1 is MNHEY and CDR2 SVGAGI. CDR3 length equals 15 residues. The CDR3 sequence: CASSLTTGRNQPQHF. CDR3 sequence (DNA): TGTGCCAGCAGTTTAACGACAGGGCGCAATCAGCCCCAGCATTTT.

Details on this clone: At one boundary the junction diverges from the germline segment, which might be a read error. This sequence joins TRBV7-7 and TRBJ2-5; 7 bases fit TRBD1. The CDR3 extends over 14 amino acids. The germline gives CDR1 SSHAT, CDR2 FNYEAQ (reference sequence). CDR3 nucleotides: TGTGCTAGCAGCACCACAGGGGTGAAAGAGACCCAGTACTTC. Translation gives CASSTTGVKETQYF.

Comment on this clone: The junction shows a germline mismatch at one end, possibly a read error. Other nucleotide sequences in the sample specify the same CDR3. This chain links TRBV30 with TRBJ1-5; TRBD1 might be the D (5 bases). This CDR3 has 15 residues. In germline, CDR1 is GTSNPN, CDR2 SVGIG (reference sequence). CDR3 loop: CAWSAGQPGNQPQHF. Here the CDR3 DNA reads TGCGCCTGGAGTGCTGGACAACCCGGCAATCAGCCCCAGCATTTT. The full variable domain, its missing parts supplied by reference TRBV30 and TRBJ1-5, is SQTIHQWPATLVQPVGSPLSLECTVEGTSNPNLYWYRQAAGRGLQLLFYSVGIGQISSEVPQNLSASRPQDRQFILSSKKLLLSDSGFYLCAWSAGQPGNQPQHFGDGTRLSIL.